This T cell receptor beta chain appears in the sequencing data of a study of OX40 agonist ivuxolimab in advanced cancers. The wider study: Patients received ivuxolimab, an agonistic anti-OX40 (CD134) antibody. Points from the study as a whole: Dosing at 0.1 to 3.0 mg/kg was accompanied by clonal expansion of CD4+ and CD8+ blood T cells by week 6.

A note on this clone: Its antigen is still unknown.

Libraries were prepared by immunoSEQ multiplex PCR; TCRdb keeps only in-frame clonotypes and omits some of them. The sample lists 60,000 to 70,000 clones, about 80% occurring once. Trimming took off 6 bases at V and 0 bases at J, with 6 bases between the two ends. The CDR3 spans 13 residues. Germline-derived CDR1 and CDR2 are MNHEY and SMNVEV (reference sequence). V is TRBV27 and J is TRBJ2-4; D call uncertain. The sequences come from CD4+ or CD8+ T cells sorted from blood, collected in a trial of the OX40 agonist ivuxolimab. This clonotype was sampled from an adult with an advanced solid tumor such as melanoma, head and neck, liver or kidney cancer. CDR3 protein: CASSSLAKNIQYF. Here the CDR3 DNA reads TGTGCCAGCAGCTCGCTAGCCAAAAACATTCAGTACTTC.